The entry below gives a single T cell receptor (beta chain) sequence along with its context. The CDR3 length is 14 residues. Trimming took off 3 bases at V and 0 bases at J, with 10 bases between the two ends. The germline gives CDR1 SGDLS, CDR2 YYNGEE. This table comes from immunoSEQ multiplex PCR, and its TCRdb copy is limited to in-frame clones, with some not included. The table has roughly 49,000 clones, about 90% seen once. This specimen belongs to a study of OX40 agonist ivuxolimab in advanced cancers. The sample here was CD4+ or CD8+ T cells sorted from blood, taken in a trial of the OX40 agonist ivuxolimab. The chain carries TRBV9 and TRBJ2-7; D might be TRBD2 (6 bases). The receptor's source is an adult with an advanced solid tumor such as melanoma, head and neck, liver or kidney cancer. The DNA of the CDR3 is TGTGCCAGCAGCGCCTTAGCGGTCTCCTACGAGCAGTACTTC. It yields the protein CASSALAVSYEQYF. Complete variable domain (other parts from reference TRBV9 and TRBJ2-7): DSGVTQTPKHLITATGQRVTLRCSPRSGDLSVYWYQQSLDQGLQFLIQYYNGEERAKGNILERFSAQQFPDLHSELNLSSLELGDSALYFCASSALAVSYEQYFGPGTRLTVT.